Listed below are T cell receptor beta chains from one sample, sequenced in a study of shared clonotypes between healthy human individuals. Repertoires were generated with immunoSEQ multiplex PCR, while TCRdb's copy carries only in-frame clones and drops some. Here the sample spans some 2 million clones, about 95% being singletons. Specimen: naive CD4+ T cells sorted from blood. All receptors derive from a man aged 18 to 29 in good health. Each CDR3 is given with its conserved first and last residue. The D gene is left open where the match is weak. A row's size may be missing; if present it is once, few, many or a size class.

j_gene,d_gene,len,v_gene,abundance,CDR3aa,CDR3nt
TRBJ1-1,-,15,TRBV10-3,-,CAISESSVPNTEAFF,TGTGCCATCAGTGAGTCTTCGGTACCGAACACTGAAGCTTTCTTT
TRBJ2-1,-,14,TRBV5-8,once,CASSLLLAHNEQFF,TGTGCCAGCAGCTTGTTGCTAGCCCACAATGAGCAGTTCTTC
TRBJ2-3,TRBD2,16,TRBV9,-,CASSLLAGAGLDTQYF,TGTGCCAGCAGCCTTCTAGCGGGGGCAGGTTTGGATACGCAGTATTTT
TRBJ1-1,-,14,TRBV25-1,-,CASSEKGKNTEAFF,TGTGCCAGCAGTGAAAAGGGGAAGAACACTGAAGCTTTCTTT
TRBJ2-1,-,14,TRBV10-1,-,CASSESLSYNEQFF,TGCGCCAGCAGTGAGTCTCTGTCCTACAATGAGCAGTTCTTC
TRBJ1-1,-,13,TRBV27,once,CASSLVVNTEAFF,TGTGCCAGCAGTTTAGTGGTGAACACTGAAGCTTTCTTT
TRBJ2-1,-,14,TRBV7-9,many,CASSFIASYNEQFF,TGTGCCAGCAGCTTTATAGCGTCCTACAATGAGCAGTTCTTC
TRBJ2-3,-,13,TRBV4-3,few,CASSQDRGDTQYF,TGCGCCAGCAGCCAAGATCGAGGAGATACGCAGTATTTT
TRBJ2-7,-,16,TRBV18,-,CASSPTTDSASYEQYF,TGTGCCAGCTCCCCAACAACGGACAGTGCCTCCTACGAGCAGTACTTC
TRBJ2-7,-,14,TRBV6-4,-,CASRQWAGSYEQYF,TGTGCCAGCCGACAGTGGGCCGGGTCCTACGAGCAGTACTTC
TRBJ2-1,-,13,TRBV5-1,-,CASSLDGSGEQFF,TGCGCCAGCAGCTTGGACGGCTCCGGTGAGCAGTTCTTC
TRBJ1-1,TRBD1,15,TRBV10-3,-,CAISEGRQGGTEAFF,TGTGCCATCAGTGAAGGGAGACAGGGCGGCACTGAAGCTTTCTTT
TRBJ1-1,-,13,TRBV7-2,-,CASSSRQNTEAFF,TGTGCCAGCAGCTCCAGACAGAACACTGAAGCTTTCTTT
TRBJ2-3,TRBD1,14,TRBV29-1,-,CSGVGTGGTDTQYF,TGCAGCGGTGTTGGGACAGGGGGCACGGATACGCAGTATTTT
TRBJ2-2,-,14,TRBV10-1,-,CASSRAGGTGELFF,TGCGCCAGCAGCCGAGCCGGTGGCACCGGGGAGCTGTTTTTT
TRBJ2-1,TRBD2,16,TRBV9,-,CASSVREGQSYNEQFF,TGTGCCAGCAGCGTGCGGGAGGGCCAGTCCTACAATGAGCAGTTCTTC
TRBJ2-5,-,13,TRBV27,-,CASSRGRQETQYF,TGTGCCAGCAGTCGGGGCCGTCAAGAGACCCAGTACTTC
TRBJ1-1,-,14,TRBV30,-,CAWSVTGLYLGAFF,TGTGCCTGGAGTGTTACAGGTCTCTATTTGGGGGCTTTCTTT
TRBJ1-2,-,16,TRBV7-2,-,CASSLALWDEAYGYTF,TGTGCCAGCAGCTTAGCGCTGTGGGACGAGGCGTATGGCTACACCTTC
TRBJ1-1,-,14,TRBV9,-,CASSVADMNTEAFF,TGTGCCAGCAGCGTAGCCGACATGAACACTGAAGCTTTCTTT
TRBJ1-6,TRBD1,15,TRBV2,few,CASSVGQSSNSPLHF,TGTGCCAGCAGTGTGGGACAGAGCTCTAATTCACCCCTCCACTTT
TRBJ2-3,TRBD2,15,TRBV18,-,CASSRASGKTDTQYF,TGTGCCAGCTCTAGGGCTAGCGGGAAGACAGATACGCAGTATTTT
TRBJ1-6,-,15,TRBV27,-,CASSLFQAYNSPLHF,TGTGCCAGCAGTTTATTTCAGGCCTATAATTCACCCCTCCACTTT
TRBJ2-3,TRBD2,15,TRBV19,-,CASSIWTGGADTQYF,TGTGCCAGTAGTATCTGGACGGGAGGGGCGGATACGCAGTATTTT
TRBJ1-5,-,14,TRBV2,-,CASSELGTGQPQHF,TGTGCCAGCAGTGAGTTGGGTACGGGTCAGCCCCAGCATTTT
TRBJ1-4,TRBD1,15,TRBV15,-,CATSRDRQGGEKLFF,TGTGCCACCAGCAGAGATCGGCAGGGGGGTGAAAAACTGTTTTTT
TRBJ2-7,-,12,TRBV6-1,-,CASSRGISEQYF,TGTGCCAGCAGCAGGGGCATCTCCGAGCAGTACTTC
TRBJ1-6,-,15,TRBV6-5,few,CASSYRVETGSPLHF,TGTGCCAGCAGTTACCGGGTCGAAACGGGGTCACCCCTCCACTTT
TRBJ2-7,-,15,TRBV7-2,-,CASSLGVAGTYEQYF,TGTGCCAGCAGCTTAGGAGTGGCGGGGACCTACGAGCAGTACTTC
TRBJ2-2,-,13,TRBV7-9,-,CASSSQVGGELFF,TGTGCCAGCAGCTCTCAGGTTGGCGGGGAGCTGTTTTTT
TRBJ2-7,-,14,TRBV2,-,CATTLGSSVGEQYF,TGTGCCACCACCCTCGGCTCCAGCGTTGGGGAGCAGTACTTC
TRBJ2-3,TRBD2,13,TRBV28,-,CASKAGGPDTQYF,TGTGCCAGCAAAGCGGGAGGTCCAGATACGCAGTATTTT
TRBJ2-3,-,10,TRBV29-1,-,CSVGEDTQYF,TGCAGCGTCGGAGAAGATACGCAGTATTTT
TRBJ1-1,-,14,TRBV6-1,-,CASSEFIGRAEAFF,TGTGCCAGCAGTGAATTTATAGGGAGGGCTGAAGCTTTCTTT
TRBJ1-1,-,13,TRBV6-5,-,CASSYGRRAEAFF,TGTGCCAGCAGTTACGGAAGGCGGGCTGAAGCTTTCTTT
TRBJ2-1,-,11,TRBV6-1,-,CASSEWDRRIF,TGTGCCAGCAGTGAGTGGGACCGCAGAATCTTC
TRBJ2-7,-,17,TRBV11-1,-,CASSPPRTPGGVGEQYF,TGTGCCAGCAGCCCGCCTAGGACTCCCGGGGGAGTAGGCGAGCAGTACTTC
TRBJ2-4,-,15,TRBV28,-,CASSFRLIAKNIQYF,TGTGCCAGCAGTTTCCGGCTAATAGCCAAAAACATTCAGTACTTC
TRBJ2-7,-,16,TRBV23-1,once,CASTPFRVFISYEQYF,TGCGCCAGCACCCCCTTCCGGGTATTCATCTCCTACGAGCAGTACTTC
TRBJ2-5,-,13,TRBV11-1,-,CASSLGQAETQYF,TGTGCCAGCAGCTTAGGGCAGGCAGAGACCCAGTACTTC